Below, 8 T cell receptor beta chains from the same sample are listed, as sequenced in a study of blood T cell repertoires in COVID-19. Produced via immunoSEQ multiplex PCR; TCRdb's table is partial and in-frame only. The data hold about 74,000 clones, with just under 85% observed a single time. The sequenced sample consisted of peripheral blood. These receptors all stem from a man in his 70s with acute or convalescent COVID-19.

This clone was seen once. CDR3 nucleotides: TGTGCCAGCAGCCCACATACGGGACAGGAGCAGTACTTC. Its protein product is CASSPHTGQEQYF. The chain uses TRBV7-9 and TRBJ2-7; 7 bases fit TRBD1. There are 13 residues in the CDR3. V gave up 5 bases and J gave up 7 bases; unmatched junction bases: 8. CDR1 and CDR2 (germline): SEHNR, FQNEAQ (reference sequence).

This clone has more than one count but fewer than ten. V and J are TRBV12-3 or TRBV12-4 and TRBJ1-2; D gene unclear. V gave up 2 bases and J gave up 4 bases, with 5 bases separating them. The CDR3 spans 12 residues. The CDR3 protein is CASSLSRYGYTF. Written as DNA, the CDR3 is TGTGCCAGCAGTTTAAGCCGCTATGGCTACACCTTC.

This chain uses TRBV29-1 with TRBJ2-3; 11 bases match TRBD2. V dropped 3 bases and J dropped 5; count of bases not matched to a gene: 4. Germline V gene lookup returns CDR1 SQVTM and CDR2 ANQGSEA. The CDR3 consists of 14 residues. CDR3 sequence (DNA): TGCAGCGTTGACCCTAGCGGGGGGATAGATACGCAGTATTTT. It codes for CSVDPSGGIDTQYF.

This clone was recorded a few times. The gene calls are TRBV29-1 and TRBJ1-2, with 9 bases lining up with TRBD1. V trimming: 3 bases; J trimming: 2 bases; junction bases outside the gene matches: 4. The CDR3 contains 14 residues. The V gene's germline CDR1 is SQVTM and CDR2 ANQGSEA. CDR3 loop: CSVDGTGTNYGYTF. The CDR3, as DNA: TGCAGCGTTGATGGGACAGGGACCAACTATGGCTACACCTTC.

The rearrangement links TRBV21-1 to TRBJ2-2; the tabulated D call, TRBD1, remains unverified against the DNA. TRBV21-1 is a recognized pseudogene. This CDR3 spans 17 amino acids. The DNA of the CDR3 is TGTGCCAGCAGCAGGAACCCGGACAGGGGGTGCCCCGGGGAGCTGTTTTTT. It codes for CASSRNPDRGCPGELFF.

This chain joins TRBV5-1 and TRBJ2-3; 8 nucleotides line up with TRBD2. In germline, CDR1 is SGHRS, CDR2 YFSETQ. The CDR3 is made up of 16 amino acids. V lost 1 base, J lost 0 bases, and 4 bases stayed unmatched. CDR3 sequence reads: CASSLITGGSTDTQYF. In nucleotides, the CDR3 is TGCGCCAGCAGCTTGATCACGGGGGGGAGCACAGATACGCAGTATTTT. The full variable domain, in which reference TRBV5-1 and TRBJ2-3 provide the parts outside the CDR3, is KAGVTQTPRYLIKTRGQQVTLSCSPISGHRSVSWYQQTPGQGLQFLFEYFSETQRNKGNFPGRFSGRQFSNSRSEMNVSTLELGDSALYLCASSLITGGSTDTQYFGPGTRLTVL.

The gene calls are TRBV24-1 and TRBJ2-2; D is uncertain. The germline V gene has CDR1 KGHDR and CDR2 SFDVKD. V was clipped by 7 bases and J by 1 base, with 12 bases between them. The CDR3 extends over 15 amino acids. CDR3 DNA sequence: TGTGCCACCAGCTCCCCAGGTCGGAACACCGGGGAGCTGTTTTTT. Protein: CATSSPGRNTGELFF.

CDR3 region: CASSPPNNEQFF. The CDR3 region has the DNA TGTGCCAGCAGTCCCCCTAATAATGAGCAGTTCTTC. The J gene is TRBJ2-1, the V gene TRBV28; D not resolved. V was shortened by 5 bases and J by 7 bases, with 9 bases between the two germline ends. Germline-derived CDR1 and CDR2 are MDHEN and SYDVKM. The CDR3 totals 12 residues.